These 21 T cell receptor beta chains were all obtained from the same sample, sequenced in a study of blood T cells in healthy people across ages (dated by TCRdb to between 2015 and 2017). Library prep was done by 5' RACE. The sample was run on an Illumina HiSeq 2500. A second PCR of roughly 7 to 12 cycles was performed with a sample-barcoded 5' primer and a J-beta primer mix. The raw public data were reprocessed by TCRdb itself: fastp quality trimming at Q25, MiXCR clonotype calling, in-frame beta chains only. Every distinct CDR3 protein forms one entry, paired with its most common genes and DNA. Present in this sample are 650,000 to 800,000 distinct CDR3 sequences, roughly 44% of which were seen just once. The ten largest clones add up to about a fifth of the sample. Sequencing was done on a sample of blood. These receptor sequences come from a man aged 60 to 75 in good health.

This chain uses TRBV7-8 with TRBJ1-2; D is ambiguous. The CDR3 loop spans 12 amino acids. Trimming removed 2 bases at V and 8 bases at J, with 9 bases between. Germline CDR1 is SGHVS and CDR2 is FQNEAQ. The CDR3 DNA is TGTGCCAGCAGCTTACGGAGGGAGGGCTACACCTTC. It is translated as CASSLRREGYTF.

This chain links TRBV28 with TRBJ2-7; no reliable D call. The CDR3 loop spans 16 amino acids. Germline assignment: CDR1 MDHEN and CDR2 SYDVKM. The V end was cut by 3 bases, the J end by 0 bases, with 15 bases between. CDR3 sequence: CASSFGPLESSYEQYF. The CDR3 DNA sequence: TGTGCCAGCAGTTTCGGTCCCCTTGAGAGCTCCTACGAGCAGTACTTC.

The table lists this clonotype with a few counts. V and J are TRBV4-1 and TRBJ1-4; 7 bases fit TRBD1. Germline CDR1 and CDR2: MGHRA and YSYEKL. The CDR3 contains 13 residues. The trim removed 4 bases at V and 8 bases at J, leaving 4 bases unmatched. CDR3: CASSPMGQEKLFF. CDR3 coding DNA: TGCGCCAGCAGCCCAATGGGACAGGAAAAACTGTTTTTT.

The chain has TRBV3-1 and TRBJ1-6; 8 positions agree with TRBD1. This CDR3 comprises 14 residues. Unmatched junction bases numbered 2, after V lost 5 bases and J lost 5 bases. Germline CDR1 reads LGHDT; CDR2 reads YNNKEL (reference sequence). CDR3 sequence (DNA): TGTGCCAGCAGCACGACAGGGGATAATTCACCCCTCCACTTT. This codes for CASSTTGDNSPLHF.

J is TRBJ2-6 and V is TRBV6-2 or TRBV6-3, with D uncertain. This CDR3 has 13 amino acids. The germline V gene has CDR1 MNHEY and CDR2 SVGEGT. Trimming removed 6 bases at V and 2 bases at J, with 5 bases between. Here the CDR3 reads CASRGTGANVLTF. The CDR3 region has the DNA TGTGCCAGCAGAGGGACTGGGGCCAACGTCCTGACTTTC.

A few counts support this clonotype. The chain is built from TRBV29-1 and TRBJ1-1; D is possibly TRBD1 (5 bases). The germline V gene has CDR1 SQVTM and CDR2 ANQGSEA. The CDR3 has 16 amino acids. Trimming cost V 4 bases and J 0 bases, with 18 bases left between them. The CDR3 nucleotides are TGCAGCGTTGTCGGGGGGAGGAGCCGAATGAACACTGAAGCTTTCTTT. Translation: CSVVGGRSRMNTEAFF. The variable domain in full, with the rest retrieved from reference TRBV29-1 and TRBJ1-1, is SAVISQKPSRDICQRGTSLTIQCQVDSQVTMMFWYRQQPGQSLTLIATANQGSEATYESGFVIDKFPISRPNLTFSTLTVSNMSPEDSSIYLCSVVGGRSRMNTEAFFGQGTRLTVV.

The chain uses TRBV11-3 and TRBJ1-6, with TRBD1 as a possible D gene (6 bases). V was cut by 3 bases and J by 5 bases, with 11 bases left in between. Germline assignment: CDR1 SGHNT and CDR2 YENEEA. The CDR3 has 15 amino acids. In DNA form, the CDR3 reads TGTGCCAGCAGCTTGGGGGGGCCCCATAATTCACCCCTCCACTTT. Residues: CASSLGGPHNSPLHF.

This chain connects TRBV27 to TRBJ1-2; tentatively, D is TRBD1 (5 bases). Germline CDR1 reads MNHEY; CDR2 reads SMNVEV (reference sequence). Trimming took off 5 bases at V and 6 bases at J, with 16 bases between the two ends. This CDR3 region has 14 residues. This CDR3 reads CASSPRGGMDGYTF. The DNA of the CDR3 is TGTGCCAGCAGTCCCCGGGGGGGGATGGATGGCTACACCTTC.

This clonotype has only a few counts. The rearrangement links TRBV14 to TRBJ1-4; D is unresolved. Trimming left V 4 bases short and J 5 bases short, with 17 bases between. Germline loops: CDR1 SGHDN, CDR2 FVKESK. The CDR3 length is 16 residues. The CDR3 sequence: CASSLPVQSGNEKLFF. For the CDR3, the DNA is TGTGCCAGCAGCCTCCCGGTGCAAAGTGGAAATGAAAAACTGTTTTTT.

With respect to this clonotype: The junction and the germline gene differ at one end; a read error may be behind it. This chain links TRBV6-5 with TRBJ2-4; D not certain. Germline V CDR1 and CDR2: MNHEY, SVGAGI. The CDR3 runs 15 residues. The DNA for the CDR3 is TGTGCCAGCAGTTACTCGAAGTGGGGAATCTACGAGCAGCACTTC. Encoded protein: CASSYSKWGIYEQHF.

This sequence joins TRBV18 and TRBJ2-7; 7 nucleotides agree with TRBD1. After removal of 5 bases from V and 5 bases from J, the junction contained 6 bases not matched to a gene. Germline V gives CDR1 KGHSH, CDR2 LQKENI. The CDR3 totals 13 residues. The CDR3 sequence: CASSTDRVDEQYF. The CDR3 region has the DNA TGTGCCAGCTCAACCGACAGGGTGGACGAGCAGTACTTC.

The CDR3 DNA reads as TGCAGTGCCGCCGAGACCGTTAGCGGGACGGAGACCCAGTTCTTC. Amino acids: CSAAETVSGTETQFF. The chain uses TRBV20-1 and TRBJ2-1; 8 bases fit TRBD2. The V segment lost 6 bases and the J segment 13 bases; nucleotides outside the gene matches: 20. CDR1 is DFQATT and CDR2 is SNEGSKA in the germline V gene (reference sequence). The CDR3 sequence is 15 residues long.

This clonotype was counted only a few times. The rearrangement joins TRBV24-1 to TRBJ2-7; D perhaps matches TRBD2 (5 bases). Germline-derived CDR1 and CDR2 are KGHDR and SFDVKD. The V gene lost 4 bases and the J gene lost 10 bases, with 19 bases spanning the gap. This CDR3 contains 14 residues. CDR3 protein: CATSDSGGVMIQYF. The DNA of the CDR3 is TGTGCCACCAGTGACTCCGGAGGAGTCATGATCCAGTACTTC.

The J gene is TRBJ2-3, the V gene TRBV29-1, with D perhaps TRBD1 or TRBD2 (5 bases each). Trimming took off 6 bases at V and 8 bases at J, with 21 bases between the two ends. Per germline, CDR1 SQVTM and CDR2 ANQGSEA. This CDR3 comprises 14 residues. CDR3 sequence (DNA): TGCAGCGTCTCCCGAGGGGTCCAGGCGGGTACGCAGTATTTT. It translates to CSVSRGVQAGTQYF.

This chain joins TRBV6-2 or TRBV6-3 and TRBJ2-4; D gene uncertain. The J call could be wrong; TRBJ2-5 is a better fit for the DNA end. Germline lookup yields CDR1 MNHEY and CDR2 SVGEGT. The CDR3 has 12 residues. This CDR3 reads CASRWQQETQYF. In DNA form, the CDR3 reads TGTGCCAGCCGTTGGCAGCAAGAGACCCAGTACTTC.

The chain joins TRBV15 to TRBJ2-7; D is possibly TRBD2 (6 bases). V was shortened by 0 bases and J by 3 bases, with 9 bases between the two germline ends. Germline loops: CDR1 LNHNV, CDR2 YYDKDF (reference sequence). The CDR3 totals 14 residues. This CDR3 reads CATSRDGGGYEQYF. Here the CDR3 DNA reads TGTGCCACCAGCAGAGATGGGGGAGGCTACGAGCAGTACTTC.

The rearrangement joins TRBV4-3 to TRBJ2-1; maybe TRBD2 (5 bases). The V end lost 0 bases, the J end lost 6 bases, and 12 bases lay between the germline ends. Germline CDR1 is LGHNA and CDR2 is YSLEER. The CDR3 is 15 residues long. The CDR3 loop reads CASSQEEARGNEQFF. The CDR3 bases are TGCGCCAGCAGCCAAGAGGAGGCCCGAGGCAATGAGCAGTTCTTC.

This clonotype was detected many times. The V gene is TRBV10-3, the J gene TRBJ2-7; TRBD2 might be the D (5 bases). V gave up 11 bases and J gave up 0 bases, with 14 bases separating them. There are 13 residues in the CDR3. Germline values: CDR1 ENHRY, CDR2 SYGVKD. The CDR3 DNA sequence: TGTGCCGTATCGGGGTCAAGCTCCTACGAGCAGTACTTC. This gives the protein CAVSGSSSYEQYF.

This clonotype was seen a handful of times. V and J are TRBV29-1 and TRBJ2-6; unclear D gene. Germline CDR1 reads SQVTM; CDR2 reads ANQGSEA. The CDR3 spans 12 residues. V was pared by 6 bases and J by 4 bases, with 7 bases between. The CDR3, as DNA: TGCAGCGTAGTGGCCGGGGCCAACGTCCTGACTTTC. Translation gives CSVVAGANVLTF.

About this clonotype itself: Sequence at one end of the junction differs from germline and may be a read error. The chain links TRBV18 to TRBJ2-3; D is ambiguous. CDR3 length equals 15 residues. The germline gives CDR1 KGHSH, CDR2 LQKENI. CDR3 DNA sequence: TGTGCCGGCTCACCTGGTTCATTAGGCACAGATACGCAGTATTTT. Translation: CAGSPGSLGTDTQYF.

In its sample, this clonotype was seen many times. The chain has TRBV5-1 and TRBJ1-5, with 9 bases identical to TRBD1. Trimming at V came to 4 bases and at J to 6 bases, leaving 5 bases not matched to a gene. Germline CDR1 reads SGHRS; CDR2 reads YFSETQ. The CDR3 covers 14 residues. CDR3 amino acids: CASSEGQGLQPQHF. Here the CDR3 DNA reads TGCGCCAGCAGCGAGGGACAGGGCCTTCAGCCCCAGCATTTT.